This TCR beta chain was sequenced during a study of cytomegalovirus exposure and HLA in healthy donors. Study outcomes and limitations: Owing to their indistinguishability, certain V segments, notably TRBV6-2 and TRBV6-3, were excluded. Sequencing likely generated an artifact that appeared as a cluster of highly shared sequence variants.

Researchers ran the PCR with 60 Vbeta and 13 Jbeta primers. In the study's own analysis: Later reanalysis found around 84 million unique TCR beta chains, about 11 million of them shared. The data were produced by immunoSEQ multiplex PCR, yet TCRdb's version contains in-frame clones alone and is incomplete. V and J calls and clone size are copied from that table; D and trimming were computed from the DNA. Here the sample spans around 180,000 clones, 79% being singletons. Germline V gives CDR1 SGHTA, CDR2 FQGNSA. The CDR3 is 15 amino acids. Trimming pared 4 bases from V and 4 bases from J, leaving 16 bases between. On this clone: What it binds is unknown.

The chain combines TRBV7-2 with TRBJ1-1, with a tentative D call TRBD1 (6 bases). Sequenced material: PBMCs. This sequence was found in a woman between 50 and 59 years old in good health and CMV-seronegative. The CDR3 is CASSSTGQQFTEAFF. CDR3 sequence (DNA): TGTGCCAGCAGCTCGACAGGTCAACAGTTCACTGAAGCTTTCTTT.